The 17 T cell receptor beta chains listed next were all sequenced from one sample in a study of cytomegalovirus exposure and HLA in healthy donors. The PCR employed 60 Vbeta primers together with 13 Jbeta primers. Using immunoSEQ multiplex PCR, the repertoire was profiled, and TCRdb retains in-frame clones only, with some absent. The profile shows over 120,000 clones, 75% to 90% of them singletons. The sequenced sample was PBMCs. All receptors derive from a man aged 35-49 years in good health and CMV-seronegative.

This clone was found a few times. Other nucleotide sequences from this sample produce the same CDR3. The CDR3 nucleotides are TGCGCCAGCAGTGAGAGGACAGACTATGGCTACACCTTC. Its translation is CASSERTDYGYTF. J is TRBJ1-2 and V is TRBV10-2; possibly TRBD1 for D (6 bases). V was pared by 2 bases and J by 3 bases, with 7 bases between. Germline values: CDR1 WSHSY, CDR2 SAAADI. This CDR3 region has 13 residues.

As to this clone: The junction shows a germline mismatch at one end, possibly a read error. The rearrangement uses TRBV7-3 and TRBJ2-2, with 8 bases fitting TRBD1. Per the germline V gene, CDR1 is SGHTA and CDR2 is FQGTGA. The CDR3 is 16 amino acids. CDR3 sequence (DNA): TGTACCAGCAGCTTACTTAGGACAGGGTTGATCGGGGAGCTGTTTTTT. Amino acid sequence: CTSSLLRTGLIGELFF.

The CDR3 nucleotides are TGTGCCAGCGTGAGGACGGGGCAGGGGGCGGGGGAGCAGTACTTC. Residues: CASVRTGQGAGEQYF. This rearrangement joins TRBV6-1 to TRBJ2-7, with TRBD1 matching 8 bases. The CDR3 runs to 15 residues. The V gene end was trimmed by 8 bases and the J gene end by 7 bases; junction bases not matched to a gene: 16. Germline CDR1 MNHNS, CDR2 SASEGT.

This clone was seen a single time. Germline is not matched at one junction end, which may reflect a read error. The chain recombines TRBV14 with TRBJ1-1; the match to TRBD1 covers 7 bases. The CDR3 extends over 15 amino acids. The germline V gene has CDR1 SGHDN and CDR2 FVKESK. The CDR3 region is CAGSPWTGMNTEAFF. In DNA form, the CDR3 reads TGTGCCGGCAGCCCCTGGACAGGAATGAACACTGAAGCTTTCTTT.

This chain uses TRBV6-5 with TRBJ1-1, with D unresolved. The V end lost 2 bases, the J end lost 0 bases, and 13 bases lay between the germline ends. This CDR3 region has 16 residues. Germline V gene data show CDR1 as MNHEY and CDR2 as SVGAGI. CDR3 region: CASSYVSGILNTEAFF. Written as DNA, the CDR3 is TGTGCCAGCAGTTACGTATCCGGGATATTGAACACTGAAGCTTTCTTT.

The V call is TRBV14, the J call TRBJ2-2, with D hard to call. V shed 3 bases and J shed 1 base, with 3 bases lying between them. The CDR3 contains 13 residues. From germline, CDR1 is SGHDN and CDR2 FVKESK. CDR3 nucleotides: TGTGCCAGCAGCCACAAGAACACCGGGGAGCTGTTTTTT. As protein: CASSHKNTGELFF. The variable domain in full, completed from reference TRBV14 and TRBJ2-2, reads EAGVTQFPSHSVIEKGQTVTLRCDPISGHDNLYWYRRVMGKEIKFLLHFVKESKQDESGMPNNRFLAERTGGTYSTLKVQPAELEDSGVYFCASSHKNTGELFFGEGSRLTVL.

The chain joins TRBV11-2 to TRBJ2-7, with D possibly being TRBD1 (6 bases). V was trimmed by 2 bases and J by 0 bases, leaving 11 bases between them. Looked up from germline, CDR1 is SGHAT and CDR2 is FQNNGV. The CDR3 has 15 residues. CDR3 region: CASSLIQGPSYEQYF. The CDR3 region has the DNA TGTGCCAGCAGCTTAATACAGGGACCCTCCTACGAGCAGTACTTC.

The V gene is TRBV29-1, the J gene TRBJ2-3; tentatively, D is TRBD2 (6 bases). Trimming removed 6 bases at V and 2 bases at J, with 12 bases between. The CDR3 totals 13 residues. In germline, CDR1 is SQVTM, CDR2 ANQGSEA. The CDR3 bases are TGCAGCGTCCAGAGCGGGCCCACAGATACGCAGTATTTT. Translating it yields CSVQSGPTDTQYF.

The chain uses TRBV7-8 and TRBJ1-5; maybe TRBD1 (6 bases). The CDR3 runs to 14 residues. Trimming shortened V by 1 base and J by 5 bases, and 9 bases separated the two germline ends. CDR1 and CDR2 from the germline V gene are SGHVS and FQNEAQ. CDR3 loop: CASSLGRGDQPQHF. The DNA for the CDR3 is TGTGCCAGCAGCTTAGGCAGGGGTGATCAGCCCCAGCATTTT. Combining the CDR3 with reference TRBV7-8 and TRBJ1-5 gives the whole variable domain GAGVSQSPRYKVAKRGQDVALRCDPISGHVSLFWYQQALGQGPEFLTYFQNEAQLDKSGLPSDRFFAERPEGSVSTLKIQRTQQEDSAVYLCASSLGRGDQPQHFGDGTRLSIL.

The rearrangement joins TRBV7-6 to TRBJ2-2; D unclear. V gave up 2 bases and J gave up 2 bases, with 12 bases separating them. The CDR3 spans 16 residues. The germline V gene encodes CDR1 SGHVS and CDR2 FNYEAQ. CDR3 loop: CASSLKVSGNTGELFF. The DNA for the CDR3 is TGTGCCAGCAGCTTAAAAGTTTCAGGCAACACCGGGGAGCTGTTTTTT.

The rearrangement joins TRBV5-1 to TRBJ2-5; TRBD1 aligns across 8 bases. The CDR3 covers 14 residues. With 4 bases clipped from V and 3 bases from J, the junction kept 5 bases outside the gene matches. CDR1 is SGHRS and CDR2 is YFSETQ in the germline V gene. The CDR3 loop reads CASSRDRSEETQYF. CDR3 in DNA: TGCGCCAGCAGCCGGGACAGGTCGGAAGAGACCCAGTACTTC. Full variable domain (missing parts from reference TRBV5-1 and TRBJ2-5): KAGVTQTPRYLIKTRGQQVTLSCSPISGHRSVSWYQQTPGQGLQFLFEYFSETQRNKGNFPGRFSGRQFSNSRSEMNVSTLELGDSALYLCASSRDRSEETQYFGPGTRLLVL.

The chain recombines TRBV9 with TRBJ1-1; D remains ambiguous. The ends were cut back, 4 bases at V and 11 bases at J, with 9 bases in the middle. This CDR3 is 10 amino acids long. The germline V gene encodes CDR1 SGDLS and CDR2 YYNGEE. As DNA, the CDR3 is TGTGCCAGCAGCTCCTCCCGGGCTTTCTTT. It specifies CASSSSRAFF.

The rearrangement uses TRBV11-2 and TRBJ1-1; TRBD1 might be the D (6 bases). V shed 5 bases and J shed 3 bases, with 13 bases lying between them. In germline, CDR1 is SGHAT, CDR2 FQNNGV. The CDR3 length is 14 residues. In nucleotides, the CDR3 is TGTGCCAGCAGCCGTCCAGGGGTCTACACTGAAGCTTTCTTT. Residues: CASSRPGVYTEAFF. Using reference TRBV11-2 and TRBJ1-1 for the parts outside the CDR3, the full variable domain is EAGVAQSPRYKIIEKRQSVAFWCNPISGHATLYWYQQILGQGPKLLIQFQNNGVVDDSQLPKDRFSAERLKGVDSTLKIQPAKLEDSAVYLCASSRPGVYTEAFFGQGTRLTVV.

This chain connects TRBV7-3 to TRBJ1-1; a possible D gene is TRBD1 (5 bases). Germline-derived CDR1 and CDR2 are SGHTA and FQGTGA. CDR3 length: 15 amino acids. Trimming removed 5 bases at V and 5 bases at J, with 18 bases between. The CDR3, as DNA: TGTGCCAGCAGCAAGCGGGGGGGGAGAGGTACTGAAGCTTTCTTT. This sequence encodes CASSKRGGRGTEAFF. Complete variable domain (other parts from reference TRBV7-3 and TRBJ1-1): GAGVSQTPSNKVTEKGKYVELRCDPISGHTALYWYRQSLGQGPEFLIYFQGTGAADDSGLPNDRFFAVRPEGSVSTLKIQRTERGDSAVYLCASSKRGGRGTEAFFGQGTRLTVV.

The chain has TRBV29-1 and TRBJ2-1; 16 bases align to TRBD2. The CDR3 is 19 amino acids. Germline loops: CDR1 SQVTM, CDR2 ANQGSEA. V gave up 8 bases and J gave up 4 bases; unmatched junction bases: 17. The CDR3 loop is CSPLSVGTSGGAAYNEQFF. CDR3 nucleotide sequence: TGCAGCCCGTTAAGTGTGGGGACTAGCGGGGGGGCGGCGTACAATGAGCAGTTCTTC.

The genes are TRBV5-1 and TRBJ2-7; 11 bases match TRBD1. Per germline, CDR1 SGHRS and CDR2 YFSETQ. V lost 7 bases and J lost 3; bases outside the gene matches: 6. The CDR3 consists of 14 residues. For the CDR3, the DNA is TGCGCCAGCGGACAGGGGGCGAAGGACTACGAGCAGTACTTC. Translated: CASGQGAKDYEQYF.

The chain couples TRBV7-9 to TRBJ2-7; 16 bases map to TRBD2. This CDR3 has 17 residues. Trimming at V came to 3 bases and at J to 5 bases, leaving 7 bases not matched to a gene. The germline CDR1 and CDR2 sequences are SEHNR and FQNEAQ (reference sequence). CDR3 in DNA: TGTGCCAGCAGCTTGCCGGGACTAGCGGGGGGGCCCAACGAGCAGTACTTC. It codes for CASSLPGLAGGPNEQYF.